This TCR beta chain was captured by sequencing in a study of CD8+CD57+ T cells in acquired aplastic anemia. About the study: Sorting CD4+ and CD8+ cells gave DNA averaging around 3 ug. Healthy donors yielded around 11 million CD4+ cell reads on average.

Study findings and constraints: Patients had around 30 CD8+ CDR3 sequences in common with controls (the shared set). Patients and controls were not found to differ significantly in CD8+ Simpson's diversity.

Both TCR beta VDJ combination and CDR3 sequence profiling were carried out. Genomic DNA was the template for this profiling. Via MiXCR, TCRdb re-called the reads, giving one row per CDR3 protein. The sample carries around 150,000 distinct CDR3 sequences, about 40% recorded once. Comments on this clonotype: Its antigen is currently unknown. One base away lies a much larger clone, so this may be a sequencing read error.

Sequenced input: sorted CD4+, CD8+, or CD8+CD57+ T cells (not recorded which) from PBMCs. The sequence came from a human donor in good health, serving as a control.

CDR3: CASSPGQGLEKLFF. In DNA, the CDR3 is TGCGCCAGCAGCCCCGGACAGGGTCTCGAAAAACTGTTTTTT. The chain recombines TRBV5-1 with TRBJ1-4, with 8 bases that match TRBD1. Germline V gives CDR1 SGHRS, CDR2 YFSETQ. This CDR3 has 14 residues. V dropped 4 bases and J dropped 8; count of bases not matched to a gene: 7.